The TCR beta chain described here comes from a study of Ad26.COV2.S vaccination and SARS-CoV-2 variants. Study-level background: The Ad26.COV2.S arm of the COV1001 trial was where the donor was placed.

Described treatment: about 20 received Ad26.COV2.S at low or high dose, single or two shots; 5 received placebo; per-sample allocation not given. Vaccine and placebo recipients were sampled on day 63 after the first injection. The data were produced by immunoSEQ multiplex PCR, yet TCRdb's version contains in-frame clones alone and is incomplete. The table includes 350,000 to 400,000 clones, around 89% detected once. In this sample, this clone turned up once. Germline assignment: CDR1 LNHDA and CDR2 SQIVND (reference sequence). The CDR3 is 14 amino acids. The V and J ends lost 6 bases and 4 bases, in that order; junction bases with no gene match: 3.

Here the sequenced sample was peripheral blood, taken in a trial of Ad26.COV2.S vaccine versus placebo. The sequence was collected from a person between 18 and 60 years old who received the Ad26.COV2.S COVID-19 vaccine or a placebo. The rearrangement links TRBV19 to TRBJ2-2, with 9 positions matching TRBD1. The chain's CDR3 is CASRGQGGTGELFF. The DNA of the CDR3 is TGTGCCAGTAGGGGACAGGGAGGCACCGGGGAGCTGTTTTTT.